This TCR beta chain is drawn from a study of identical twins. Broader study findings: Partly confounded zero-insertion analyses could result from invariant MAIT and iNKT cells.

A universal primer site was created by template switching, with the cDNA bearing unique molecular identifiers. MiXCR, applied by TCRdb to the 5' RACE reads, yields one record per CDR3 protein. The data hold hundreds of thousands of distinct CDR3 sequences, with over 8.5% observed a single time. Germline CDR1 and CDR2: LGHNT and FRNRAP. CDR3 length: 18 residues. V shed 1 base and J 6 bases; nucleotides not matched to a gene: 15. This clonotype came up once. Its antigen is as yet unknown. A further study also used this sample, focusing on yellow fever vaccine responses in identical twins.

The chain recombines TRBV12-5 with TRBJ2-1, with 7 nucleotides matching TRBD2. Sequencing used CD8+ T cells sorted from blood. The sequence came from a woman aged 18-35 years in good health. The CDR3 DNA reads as TGTGCTAGTGGTTTGGAGGATTTCGCAGCGGGAAGGTTCAATGAGCAGTTCTTC. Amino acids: CASGLEDFAAGRFNEQFF.